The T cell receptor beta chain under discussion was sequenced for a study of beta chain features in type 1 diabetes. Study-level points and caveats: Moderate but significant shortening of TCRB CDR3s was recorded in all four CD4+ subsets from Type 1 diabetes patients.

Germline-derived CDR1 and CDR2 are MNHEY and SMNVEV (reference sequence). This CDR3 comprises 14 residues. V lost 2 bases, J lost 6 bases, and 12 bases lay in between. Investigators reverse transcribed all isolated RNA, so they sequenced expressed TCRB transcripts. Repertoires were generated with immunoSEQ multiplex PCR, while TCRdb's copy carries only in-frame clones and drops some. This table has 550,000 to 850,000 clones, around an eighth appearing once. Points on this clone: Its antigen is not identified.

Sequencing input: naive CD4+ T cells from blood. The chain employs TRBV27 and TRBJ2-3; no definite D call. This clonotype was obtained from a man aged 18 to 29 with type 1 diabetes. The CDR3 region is CASSLVIPDDTQYF. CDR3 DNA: TGTGCCAGCAGTTTAGTAATACCAGACGATACGCAGTATTTT.